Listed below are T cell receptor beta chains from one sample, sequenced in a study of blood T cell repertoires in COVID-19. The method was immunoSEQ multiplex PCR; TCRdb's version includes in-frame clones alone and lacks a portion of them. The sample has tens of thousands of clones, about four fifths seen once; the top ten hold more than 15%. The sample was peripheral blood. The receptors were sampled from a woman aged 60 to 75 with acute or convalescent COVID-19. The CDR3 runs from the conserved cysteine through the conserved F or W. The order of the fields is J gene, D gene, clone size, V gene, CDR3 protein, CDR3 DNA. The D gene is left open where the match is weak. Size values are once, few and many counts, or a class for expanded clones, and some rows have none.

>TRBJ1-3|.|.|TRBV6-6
CASSLGVTGNTIYF
TGTGCCAGCAGCCTCGGGGTCACTGGAAACACCATATATTTT
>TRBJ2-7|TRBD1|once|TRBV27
CASSLSDRPYEQYF
TGTGCCAGCAGTTTATCGGACAGGCCTTACGAGCAGTACTTC
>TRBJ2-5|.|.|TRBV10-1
CASSPDKYQETQYF
TGCGCCAGCAGTCCCGACAAGTACCAAGAGACCCAGTACTTC
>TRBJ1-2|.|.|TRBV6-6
CASISQGTTNYGYTF
TGTGCCAGCATCAGTCAGGGAACCACTAACTATGGCTACACCTTC
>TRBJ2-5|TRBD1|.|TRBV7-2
CASSLRELDRGQETQYF
TGTGCCAGCAGCTTAAGGGAACTCGACAGGGGACAAGAGACCCAGTACTTC
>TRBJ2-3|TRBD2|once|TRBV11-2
CASSLNVGGSTDTQYF
TGTGCCAGCAGCTTAAATGTCGGGGGGAGCACAGATACGCAGTATTTT
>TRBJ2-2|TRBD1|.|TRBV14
CASSQKTRQGQHTGELFF
TGTGCCAGCAGCCAAAAGACGAGACAGGGGCAGCACACCGGGGAGCTGTTTTTT
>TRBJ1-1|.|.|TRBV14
CASSLSRGAGTEAFF
TGTGCCAGCAGCCTCAGTCGGGGGGCCGGAACTGAAGCTTTCTTT
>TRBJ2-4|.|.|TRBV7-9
CASSLEDSAPKNIQYF
TGTGCCAGCAGCCTAGAGGACTCGGCACCCAAAAACATTCAGTACTTC
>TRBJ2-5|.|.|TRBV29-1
CSVGIGVRETQYF
TGCAGCGTTGGTATAGGGGTGAGGGAGACCCAGTACTTC
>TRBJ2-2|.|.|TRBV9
CASSVSAWATGELFF
TGTGCCAGCAGCGTTTCAGCCTGGGCCACCGGGGAGCTGTTTTTT
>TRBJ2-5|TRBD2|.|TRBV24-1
CATSDYPSGVGETQYF
TGTGCCACCAGTGATTACCCTAGCGGGGTCGGGGAGACCCAGTACTTC
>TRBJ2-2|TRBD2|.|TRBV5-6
CASSSGGQSTGELFF
TGTGCCAGCAGCTCGGGGGGGCAGAGCACCGGGGAGCTGTTTTTT
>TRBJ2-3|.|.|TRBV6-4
CASSSTSIPTDTQYF
TGTGCCAGCAGTTCCACTAGCATCCCCACAGATACGCAGTATTTT
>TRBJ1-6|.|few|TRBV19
CASSIELFYNSPLHF
TGTGCCAGTAGCATAGAACTTTTCTATAATTCACCCCTCCACTTT
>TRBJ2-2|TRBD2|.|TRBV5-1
CASSRAIGGGESEELFF
TGCGCCAGCAGCCGAGCGATAGGCGGGGGGGAATCCGAGGAGCTGTTTTTT
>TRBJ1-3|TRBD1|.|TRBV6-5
CASKTGPSGNTIYF
TGTGCCAGCAAGACAGGGCCCTCTGGAAACACCATATATTTT
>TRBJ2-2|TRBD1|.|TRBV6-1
CASSAAGTGNTGELFF
TGTGCCAGCAGTGCGGCCGGGACAGGGAACACCGGGGAGCTGTTTTTT
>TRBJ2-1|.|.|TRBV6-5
CASSYPGTSVNFF
TGTGCCAGCAGTTACCCCGGGACTTCTGTCAACTTCTTC
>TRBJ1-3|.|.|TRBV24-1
CATSDWTAGNTIYF
TGTGCCACCAGTGATTGGACAGCTGGAAACACCATATATTTT
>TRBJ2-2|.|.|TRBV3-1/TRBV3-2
CASSPLENTGELFF
TGTGCCAGCAGCCCCCTAGAGAACACCGGGGAGCTGTTTTTT
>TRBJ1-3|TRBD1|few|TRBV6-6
CASSYPDRGKGNTIYF
TGTGCCAGCAGTTACCCGGACAGGGGGAAGGGAAACACCATATATTTT
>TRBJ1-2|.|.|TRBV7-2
CASSLGGQTNYGYTF
TGTGCCAGCAGCTTAGGAGGACAGACAAACTATGGCTACACCTTC
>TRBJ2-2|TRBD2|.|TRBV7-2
CASRLAGGRGGELFF
TGTGCCAGCCGGCTAGCGGGGGGGCGAGGCGGGGAGCTGTTTTTT
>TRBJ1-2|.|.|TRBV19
CASRDLGYGYTF
TGTGCCAGTCGAGACTTGGGCTATGGCTACACCTTC
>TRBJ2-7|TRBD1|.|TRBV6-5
CAGSRGPAYEQYF
TGTGCCGGAAGCAGGGGGCCCGCCTACGAGCAGTACTTC
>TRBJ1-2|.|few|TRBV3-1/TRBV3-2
CASSLATGAGTYGYTF
TGTGCCAGCAGCCTCGCTACGGGAGCCGGGACTTATGGCTACACCTTC
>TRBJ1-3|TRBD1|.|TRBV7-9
CASSLGRTGDGNTIYF
TGTGCCAGCAGCTTAGGACGGACAGGGGACGGAAACACCATATATTTT
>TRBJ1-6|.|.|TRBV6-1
CASSEAVFESPLHF
TGTGCCAGCAGTGAAGCAGTTTTCGAGTCACCCCTCCACTTT
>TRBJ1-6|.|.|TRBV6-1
CASSDYQSPLHF
TGTGCCAGCAGCGACTATCAATCACCCCTCCACTTT
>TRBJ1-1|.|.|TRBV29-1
CSGGQRNTEAFF
TGCAGCGGCGGACAGCGGAACACTGAAGCTTTCTTT
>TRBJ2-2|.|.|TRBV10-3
CAIGAGEVGELFF
TGTGCCATCGGGGCAGGGGAAGTCGGGGAGCTGTTTTTT
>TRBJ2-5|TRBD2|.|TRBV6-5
CASSSGLAQETQYF
TGTGCCAGCAGTTCGGGACTAGCGCAAGAGACCCAGTACTTC
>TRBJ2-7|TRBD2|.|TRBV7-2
CASSPSGEVEQYF
TGTGCCAGCAGCCCTAGCGGGGAAGTTGAGCAGTACTTC
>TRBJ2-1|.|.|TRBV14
CASSQKLNEQFF
TGTGCCAGCAGCCAGAAGCTGAATGAGCAGTTCTTC
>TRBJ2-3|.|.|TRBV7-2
CASSLNPTRGLDTQYF
TGTGCCAGCAGCTTAAATCCGACTAGAGGGCTAGATACGCAGTATTTT
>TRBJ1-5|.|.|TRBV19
CASSNSYNQPQHF
TGTGCCAGTAGTAACAGCTACAATCAGCCCCAGCATTTT
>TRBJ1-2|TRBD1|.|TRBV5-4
CASSPRTGQGGYTF
TGTGCCAGCAGCCCCCGGACCGGACAGGGTGGCTACACCTTC
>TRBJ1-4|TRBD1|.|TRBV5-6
CASSLEDRLNEKLFF
TGTGCCAGCAGCTTGGAGGACAGGCTAAATGAAAAACTGTTTTTT
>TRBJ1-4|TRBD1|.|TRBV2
CASSPITGDSNEKLFF
TGTGCCAGCAGCCCTATAACAGGGGATTCTAATGAAAAACTGTTTTTT
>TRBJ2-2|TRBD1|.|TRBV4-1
CASSLTGGRTGELFF
TGCGCCAGCAGCCTGACAGGGGGCCGCACCGGGGAGCTGTTTTTT
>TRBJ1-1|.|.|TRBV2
CASTIAGRRAFF
TGTGCCAGCACTATAGCAGGGCGGCGGGCTTTCTTT
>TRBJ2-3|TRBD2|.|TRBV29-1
CSVASGGADTQYF
TGCAGCGTTGCTAGCGGGGGGGCAGATACGCAGTATTTT
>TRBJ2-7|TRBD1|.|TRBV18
CASSPAPGQDYEQYF
TGTGCCAGCTCACCTGCGCCGGGACAGGACTACGAGCAGTACTTC
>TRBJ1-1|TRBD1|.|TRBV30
CAWSKTGGDTEAFF
TGTGCCTGGAGTAAAACAGGGGGGGACACTGAAGCTTTCTTT
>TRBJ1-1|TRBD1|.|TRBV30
CAWSPPDRTNTEAFF
TGTGCCTGGAGCCCCCCGGACAGGACGAACACTGAAGCTTTCTTT
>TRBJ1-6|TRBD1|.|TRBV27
CASSLYRGKDSPLHF
TGTGCCAGCAGTTTATACAGGGGGAAGGATTCACCCCTCCACTTT
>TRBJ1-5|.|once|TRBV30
CAWTGSGNQPQHF
TGTGCCTGGACAGGGTCAGGCAATCAGCCCCAGCATTTT
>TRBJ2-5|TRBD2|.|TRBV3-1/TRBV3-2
CASRLTSGGETQYF
TGTGCCAGCAGGTTGACTAGCGGGGGTGAGACCCAGTACTTC
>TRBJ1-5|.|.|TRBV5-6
CASSLAGGYPINQPQHF
TGTGCCAGCAGCTTGGCGGGGGGCTATCCCATAAATCAGCCCCAGCATTTT